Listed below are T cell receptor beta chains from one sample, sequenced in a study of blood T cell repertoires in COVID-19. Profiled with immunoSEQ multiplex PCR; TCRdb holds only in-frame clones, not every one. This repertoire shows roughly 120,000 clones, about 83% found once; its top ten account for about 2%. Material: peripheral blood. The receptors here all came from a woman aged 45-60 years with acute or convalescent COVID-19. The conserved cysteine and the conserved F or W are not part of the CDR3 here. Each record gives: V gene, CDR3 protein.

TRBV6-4 ASRDDTLLGYT
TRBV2 ASREWGQNEQY
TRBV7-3 ASSHERGGGEQF
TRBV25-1 ASSDGGSSYEQY
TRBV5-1 ASSSDRGRGNEQF
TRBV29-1 SVGAGGGGELF
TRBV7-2 ASSLSRTEAF
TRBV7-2 ASSHTGLTYEQY
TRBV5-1 ASSLHRGLDEQY
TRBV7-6 ASSLGLAGIALQETQY
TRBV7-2 ASSDRQGWVTEAF
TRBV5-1 ASSRGGAGLDNSPLH
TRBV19 ASSPRQGAYNEQF
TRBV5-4 ASSLDGRANYGYT
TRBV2 ASSPDRVYNSPLH
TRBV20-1 SASADRGNQPQH
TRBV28 ASSRSGQGLYSGANVLT
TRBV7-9 ATGRREGYNEQF
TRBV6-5 ASRPEKRGHYEQY
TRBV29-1 SVDSTGELF
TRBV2 ATKTGQGNGYT
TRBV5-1 ASSLVGQGRTGELF